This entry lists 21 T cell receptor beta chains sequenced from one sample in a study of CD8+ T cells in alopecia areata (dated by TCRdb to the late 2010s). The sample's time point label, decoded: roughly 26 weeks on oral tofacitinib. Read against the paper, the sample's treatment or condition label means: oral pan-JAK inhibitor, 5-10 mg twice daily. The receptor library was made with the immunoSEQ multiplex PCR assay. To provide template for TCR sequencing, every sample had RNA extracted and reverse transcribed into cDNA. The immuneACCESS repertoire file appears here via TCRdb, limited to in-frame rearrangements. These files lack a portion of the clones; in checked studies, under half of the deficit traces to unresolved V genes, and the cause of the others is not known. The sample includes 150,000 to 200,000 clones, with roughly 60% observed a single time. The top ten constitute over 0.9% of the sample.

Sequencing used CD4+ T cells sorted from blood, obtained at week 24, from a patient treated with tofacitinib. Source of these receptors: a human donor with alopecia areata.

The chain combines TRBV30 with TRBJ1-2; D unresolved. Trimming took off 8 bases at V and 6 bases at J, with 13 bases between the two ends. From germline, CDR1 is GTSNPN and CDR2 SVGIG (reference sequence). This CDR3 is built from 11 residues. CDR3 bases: TGTGCCGAGCTTCGGTCCAATGGCTACACCTTC. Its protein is CAELRSNGYTF.

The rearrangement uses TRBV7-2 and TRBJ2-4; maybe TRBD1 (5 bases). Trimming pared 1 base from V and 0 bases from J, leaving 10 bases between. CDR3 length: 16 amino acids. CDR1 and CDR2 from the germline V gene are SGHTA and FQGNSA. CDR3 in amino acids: CASSLGQGLAKNIQYF. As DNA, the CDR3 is TGTGCCAGCAGCTTAGGGCAGGGTCTAGCCAAAAACATTCAGTACTTC. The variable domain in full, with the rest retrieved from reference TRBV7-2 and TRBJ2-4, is GAGVSQSPSNKVTEKGKDVELRCDPISGHTALYWYRQSLGQGLEFLIYFQGNSAPDKSGLPSDRFSAERTGGSVSTLTIQRTQQEDSAVYLCASSLGQGLAKNIQYFGAGTRLSVL.

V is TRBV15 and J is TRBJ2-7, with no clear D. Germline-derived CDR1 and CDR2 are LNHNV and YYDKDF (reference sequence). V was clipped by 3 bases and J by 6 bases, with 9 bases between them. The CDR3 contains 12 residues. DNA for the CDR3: TGTGCCACCAGCAGGAACGTTGGCGAGCAGTACTTC. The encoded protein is CATSRNVGEQYF.

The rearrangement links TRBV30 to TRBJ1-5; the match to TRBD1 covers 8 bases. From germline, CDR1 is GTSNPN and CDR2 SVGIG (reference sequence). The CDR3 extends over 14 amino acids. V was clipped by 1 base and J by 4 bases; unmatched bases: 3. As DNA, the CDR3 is TGTGCCTGGAGTGGGGGACAGGCTAATCAGCCCCAGCATTTT. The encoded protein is CAWSGGQANQPQHF.

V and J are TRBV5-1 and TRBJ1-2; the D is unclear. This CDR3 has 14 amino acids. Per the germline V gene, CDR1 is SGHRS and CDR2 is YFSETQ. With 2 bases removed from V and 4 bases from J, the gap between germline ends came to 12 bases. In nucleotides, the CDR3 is TGCGCCAGCAGCTTCAACAGAAAGATCTATGGCTACACCTTC. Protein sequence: CASSFNRKIYGYTF. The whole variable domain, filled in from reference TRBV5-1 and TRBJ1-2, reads KAGVTQTPRYLIKTRGQQVTLSCSPISGHRSVSWYQQTPGQGLQFLFEYFSETQRNKGNFPGRFSGRQFSNSRSEMNVSTLELGDSALYLCASSFNRKIYGYTFGSGTRLTVV.

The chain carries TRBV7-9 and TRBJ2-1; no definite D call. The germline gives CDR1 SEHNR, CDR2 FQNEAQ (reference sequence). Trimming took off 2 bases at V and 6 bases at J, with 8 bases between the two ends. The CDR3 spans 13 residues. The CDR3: CASSLRSPNEQFF. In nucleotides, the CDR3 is TGTGCCAGCAGCTTAAGGAGCCCCAATGAGCAGTTCTTC.

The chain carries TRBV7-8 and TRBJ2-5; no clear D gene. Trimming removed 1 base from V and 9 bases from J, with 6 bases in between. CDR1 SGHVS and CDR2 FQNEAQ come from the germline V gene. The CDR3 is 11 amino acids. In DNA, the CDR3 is TGTGCCAGCAGCTTAGGACGTGCCCAGTACTTC. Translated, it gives CASSLGRAQYF. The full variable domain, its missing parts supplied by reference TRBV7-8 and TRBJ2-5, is GAGVSQSPRYKVAKRGQDVALRCDPISGHVSLFWYQQALGQGPEFLTYFQNEAQLDKSGLPSDRFFAERPEGSVSTLKIQRTQQEDSAVYLCASSLGRAQYFGPGTRLLVL.

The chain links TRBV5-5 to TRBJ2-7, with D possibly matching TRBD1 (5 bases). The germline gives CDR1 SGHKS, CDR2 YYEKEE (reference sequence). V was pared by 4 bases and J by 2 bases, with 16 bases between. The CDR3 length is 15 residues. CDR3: CASSPPPGSTYEQYF. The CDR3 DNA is TGTGCCAGCAGCCCACCGCCAGGGTCCACCTACGAGCAGTACTTC.

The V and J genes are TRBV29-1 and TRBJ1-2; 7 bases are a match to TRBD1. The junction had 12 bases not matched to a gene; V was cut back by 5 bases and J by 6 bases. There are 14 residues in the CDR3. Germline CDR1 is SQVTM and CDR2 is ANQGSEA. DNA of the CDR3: TGCAGCGTTTTAATTGGACAGGACGAGAATGGCTACACCTTC. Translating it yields CSVLIGQDENGYTF.

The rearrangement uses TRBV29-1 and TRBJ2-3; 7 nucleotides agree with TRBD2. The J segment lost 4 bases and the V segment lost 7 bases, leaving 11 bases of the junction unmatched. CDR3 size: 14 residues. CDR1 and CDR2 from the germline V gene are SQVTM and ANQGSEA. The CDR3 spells CSATREARADTQYF. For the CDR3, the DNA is TGCAGCGCCACTCGGGAGGCTCGCGCAGATACGCAGTATTTT.

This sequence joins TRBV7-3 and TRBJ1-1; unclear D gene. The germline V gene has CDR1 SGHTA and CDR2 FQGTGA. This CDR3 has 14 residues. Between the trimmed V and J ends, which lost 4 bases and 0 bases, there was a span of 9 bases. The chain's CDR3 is CASSSSGLNTEAFF. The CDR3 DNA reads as TGTGCCAGCAGCTCTTCCGGGTTGAACACTGAAGCTTTCTTT.

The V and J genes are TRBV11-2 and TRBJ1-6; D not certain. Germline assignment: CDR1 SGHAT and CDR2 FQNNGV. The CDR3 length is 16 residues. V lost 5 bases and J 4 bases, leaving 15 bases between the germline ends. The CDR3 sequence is CASSKASGTYNSPLHF. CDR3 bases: TGTGCCAGCAGCAAGGCATCAGGAACTTATAATTCACCCCTCCACTTT.

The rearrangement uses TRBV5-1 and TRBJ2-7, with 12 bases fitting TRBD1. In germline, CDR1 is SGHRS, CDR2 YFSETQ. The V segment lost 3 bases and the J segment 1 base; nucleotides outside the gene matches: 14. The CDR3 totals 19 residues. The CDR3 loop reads CASSSGLGTGGVGSYEQYF. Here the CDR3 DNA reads TGCGCCAGCAGCTCGGGCCTGGGGACAGGGGGCGTCGGTTCCTACGAGCAGTACTTC.

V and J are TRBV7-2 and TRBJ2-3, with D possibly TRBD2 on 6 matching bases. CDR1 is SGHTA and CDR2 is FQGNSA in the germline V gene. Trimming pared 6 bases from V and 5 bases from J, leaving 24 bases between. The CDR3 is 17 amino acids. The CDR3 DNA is TGTGCCAGCAGGATAGTCGGGGCTAGCGTTTCGGGAGATACGCAGTATTTT. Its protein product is CASRIVGASVSGDTQYF. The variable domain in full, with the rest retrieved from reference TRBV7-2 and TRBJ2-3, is GAGVSQSPSNKVTEKGKDVELRCDPISGHTALYWYRQSLGQGLEFLIYFQGNSAPDKSGLPSDRFSAERTGGSVSTLTIQRTQQEDSAVYLCASRIVGASVSGDTQYFGPGTRLTVL.

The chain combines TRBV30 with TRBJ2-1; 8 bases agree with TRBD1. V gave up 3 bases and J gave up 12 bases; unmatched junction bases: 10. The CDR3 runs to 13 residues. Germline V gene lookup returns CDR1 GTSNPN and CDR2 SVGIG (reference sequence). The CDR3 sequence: CAWSRDRTLGQFF. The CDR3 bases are TGTGCCTGGAGCCGGGACAGGACCTTGGGGCAGTTCTTC.

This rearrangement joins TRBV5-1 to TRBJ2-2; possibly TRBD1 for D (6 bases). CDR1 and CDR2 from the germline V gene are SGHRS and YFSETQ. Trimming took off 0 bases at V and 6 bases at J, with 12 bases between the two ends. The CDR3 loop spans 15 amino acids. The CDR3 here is CASSLEQGSAGELFF. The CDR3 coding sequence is TGCGCCAGCAGCTTGGAACAGGGTTCGGCCGGGGAGCTGTTTTTT.

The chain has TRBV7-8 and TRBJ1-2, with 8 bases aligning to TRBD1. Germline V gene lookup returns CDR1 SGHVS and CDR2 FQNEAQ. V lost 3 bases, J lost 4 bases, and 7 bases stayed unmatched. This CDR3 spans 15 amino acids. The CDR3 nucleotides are TGTGCCAGCAGCTTCACGACAGGGGCGAGCTATGGCTACACCTTC. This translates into CASSFTTGASYGYTF.

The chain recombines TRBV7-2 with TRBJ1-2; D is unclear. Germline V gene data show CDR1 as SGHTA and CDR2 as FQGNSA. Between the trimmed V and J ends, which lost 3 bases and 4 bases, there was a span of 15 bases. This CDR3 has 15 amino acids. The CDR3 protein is CASSFDPQDPYGYTF. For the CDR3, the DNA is TGTGCCAGCAGCTTCGATCCGCAGGACCCCTATGGCTACACCTTC.

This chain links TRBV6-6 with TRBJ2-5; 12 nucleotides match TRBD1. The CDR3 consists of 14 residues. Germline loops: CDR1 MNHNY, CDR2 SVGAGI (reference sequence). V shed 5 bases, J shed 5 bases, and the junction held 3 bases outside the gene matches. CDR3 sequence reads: CASSRDRGLETQYF. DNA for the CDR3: TGTGCCAGCAGTCGGGACAGGGGGCTGGAGACCCAGTACTTC.

CDR3 DNA sequence: TGTGCCTGGAGTGTAAGGATGACAGGGGACACTGAAGCTTTCTTT. Translation: CAWSVRMTGDTEAFF. The V call is TRBV30, the J call TRBJ1-1, with 8 bases fitting TRBD1. Germline V gene sequence: CDR1 GTSNPN, CDR2 SVGIG (reference sequence). V lost 0 bases and J lost 3; bases outside the gene matches: 6. The CDR3 has 15 residues. Together with reference TRBV30 and TRBJ1-1, the CDR3 gives the full variable domain: SQTIHQWPATLVQPVGSPLSLECTVEGTSNPNLYWYRQAAGRGLQLLFYSVGIGQISSEVPQNLSASRPQDRQFILSSKKLLLSDSGFYLCAWSVRMTGDTEAFFGQGTRLTVV.

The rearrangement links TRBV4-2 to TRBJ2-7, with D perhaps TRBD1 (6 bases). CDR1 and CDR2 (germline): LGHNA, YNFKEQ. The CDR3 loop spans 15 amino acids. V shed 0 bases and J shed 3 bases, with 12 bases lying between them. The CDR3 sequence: CASSQDHTGSYEQYF. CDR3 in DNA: TGTGCCAGCAGCCAAGACCACACAGGGAGCTACGAGCAGTACTTC.